The entry below describes one T cell receptor (beta chain). Profiled with immunoSEQ multiplex PCR; TCRdb holds only in-frame clones, not every one. The table has about 14,000 clones, about 70% seen once; the top ten hold more than 13%. Frozen unsorted single-cell suspensions supplied the genomic DNA. V shed 1 base and J shed 10 bases, with 11 bases lying between them. The CDR3 has 14 amino acids. Germline CDR1 reads LGHNA; CDR2 reads YSLEER. The data stem from a study of immune cell composition in non-small cell lung cancer. Study details: Lung adenocarcinoma or squamous carcinoma made up most tumours.

The source of this sequence is a human donor with non-small cell lung cancer. The sequenced sample was lung tumor tissue. This chain joins TRBV4-3 and TRBJ1-6; D may be TRBD1 (5 bases). The CDR3 DNA sequence: TGCGCCAGCAGCCAAGTCAGGGAGGGGTCACCCCTCCACTTT. Its protein product is CASSQVREGSPLHF.